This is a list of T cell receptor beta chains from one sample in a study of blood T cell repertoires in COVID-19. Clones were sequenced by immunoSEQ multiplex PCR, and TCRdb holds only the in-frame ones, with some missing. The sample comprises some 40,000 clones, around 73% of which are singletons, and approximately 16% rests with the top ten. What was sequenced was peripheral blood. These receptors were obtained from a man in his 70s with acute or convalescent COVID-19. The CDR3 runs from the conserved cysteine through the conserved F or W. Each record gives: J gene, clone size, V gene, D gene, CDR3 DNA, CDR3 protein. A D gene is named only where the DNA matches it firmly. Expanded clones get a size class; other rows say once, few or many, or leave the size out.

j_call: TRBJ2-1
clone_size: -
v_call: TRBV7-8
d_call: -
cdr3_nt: TGTGCCAGCAGCTTAGACTTTCGAAGGGGGATGTCCTACAATGAGCAGTTCTTC
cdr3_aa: CASSLDFRRGMSYNEQFF

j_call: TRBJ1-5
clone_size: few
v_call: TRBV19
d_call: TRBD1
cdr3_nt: TGTGCCAGTAGTATGGACAGGGAAGTAGGGTTCAATCAGCCCCAGCATTTT
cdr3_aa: CASSMDREVGFNQPQHF

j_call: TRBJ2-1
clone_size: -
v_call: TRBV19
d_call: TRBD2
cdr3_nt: TGTGCCAGTAGTACTAGGGAAAAGACTAGCGGATTCTACAATGAGCAGTTCTTC
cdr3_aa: CASSTREKTSGFYNEQFF

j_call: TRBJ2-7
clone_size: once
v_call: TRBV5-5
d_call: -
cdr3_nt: TGTGCCAGCAGCTTGGGGACAGCAAGCTACGAGCAGTACTTC
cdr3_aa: CASSLGTASYEQYF

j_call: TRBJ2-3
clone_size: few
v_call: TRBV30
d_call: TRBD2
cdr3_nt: TGTGCCTGGAGCCGCTTATATAGCGGGAGGGAAGATACGCAGTATTTT
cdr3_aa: CAWSRLYSGREDTQYF

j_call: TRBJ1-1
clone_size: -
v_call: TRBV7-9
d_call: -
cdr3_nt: TGTGCCAGCAGCTTAGGCAACAGGGATACTGAAGCTTTCTTT
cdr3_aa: CASSLGNRDTEAFF

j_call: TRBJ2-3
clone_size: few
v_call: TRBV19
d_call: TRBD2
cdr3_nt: TGTGCCAGTAGTATAGGGCGAACTAGCGGGAGTACAGATACGCAGTATTTT
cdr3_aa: CASSIGRTSGSTDTQYF

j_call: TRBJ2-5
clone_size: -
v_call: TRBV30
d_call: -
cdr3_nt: TGTGCCTGGAGTGTAAAAACTAGTGGGGGGGAGACCCAGTACTTC
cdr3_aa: CAWSVKTSGGETQYF

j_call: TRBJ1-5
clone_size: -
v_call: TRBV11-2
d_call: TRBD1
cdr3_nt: TGTGCCAGCAGCTTAGATCCAGGGGGTCAGCCCCAGCATTTT
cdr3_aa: CASSLDPGGQPQHF

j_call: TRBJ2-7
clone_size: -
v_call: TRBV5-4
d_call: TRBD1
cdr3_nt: TGTGCCAGCAGCGGGACAGGTCCCACCTACGAGCAGTACTTC
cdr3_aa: CASSGTGPTYEQYF

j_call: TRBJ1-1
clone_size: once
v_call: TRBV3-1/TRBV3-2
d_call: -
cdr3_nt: TGTGCCAGCAGCCAAGGAGACTTAATGAACACTGAAGCTTTCTTT
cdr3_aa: CASSQGDLMNTEAFF

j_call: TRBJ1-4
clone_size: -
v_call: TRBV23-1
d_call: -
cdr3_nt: TGCGCCAGCAGTCAACTCCCCCGGGGGGGCGTGAATGAAAAACTGTTTTTT
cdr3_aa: CASSQLPRGGVNEKLFF

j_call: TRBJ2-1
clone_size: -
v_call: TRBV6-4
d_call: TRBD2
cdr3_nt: TGTGCCAGCAGCCGCGAGCGGGGGGACTTCTACAATGAGCAGTTCTTC
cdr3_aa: CASSRERGDFYNEQFF

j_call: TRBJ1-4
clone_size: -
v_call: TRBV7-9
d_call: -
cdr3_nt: TGTGCCAGCAGCTTAGGAAAAAACCTGGCGGAAGATAATGAAAAACTGTTTTTT
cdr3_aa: CASSLGKNLAEDNEKLFF

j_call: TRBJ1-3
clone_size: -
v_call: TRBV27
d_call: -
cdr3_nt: TGTGCCAGCGGAGGGGTCGGAAACACCATATATTTT
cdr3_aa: CASGGVGNTIYF

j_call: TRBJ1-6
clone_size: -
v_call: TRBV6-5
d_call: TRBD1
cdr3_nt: TGTGCCAGCAGTTACTATACAGGGGATTCACCCCTCCACTTT
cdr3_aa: CASSYYTGDSPLHF

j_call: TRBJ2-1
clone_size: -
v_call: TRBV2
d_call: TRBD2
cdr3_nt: TGTGCCAGCAGTGAAGACCAAATGACTAGCGGGGGGAACGATGAGCAGTTCTTC
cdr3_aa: CASSEDQMTSGGNDEQFF

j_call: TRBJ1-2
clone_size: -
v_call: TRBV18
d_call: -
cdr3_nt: TGTGCCAGCTCACCCGGTCAGGACAGAGACTACTTC
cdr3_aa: CASSPGQDRDYF

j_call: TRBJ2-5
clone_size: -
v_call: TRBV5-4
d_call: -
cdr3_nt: TGTGCCAGCAGCCAATCGGGCGGGTTCCAAGAGACCCAGTACTTC
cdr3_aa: CASSQSGGFQETQYF

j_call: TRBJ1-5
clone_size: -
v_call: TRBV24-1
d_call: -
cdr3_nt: TGTGCCACCAGTGCCGGTAATCAGCCCCAGCATTTT
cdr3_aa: CATSAGNQPQHF

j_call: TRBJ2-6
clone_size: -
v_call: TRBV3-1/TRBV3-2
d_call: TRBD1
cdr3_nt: TGTGCCAGCAGCCAAGAAGGGACAGGGGGCGCGAGGGGGGCCAACGTCCTGACTTTC
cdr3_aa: CASSQEGTGGARGANVLTF

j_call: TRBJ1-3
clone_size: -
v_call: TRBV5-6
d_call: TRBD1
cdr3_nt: TGTGCCAGCAGCTTAATGGGACAGATCTCTGGAAACACCATATATTTT
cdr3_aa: CASSLMGQISGNTIYF

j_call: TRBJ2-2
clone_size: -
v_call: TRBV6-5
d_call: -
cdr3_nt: TGTGCCAGCTTTCCCGGGGGATTCACCGGGGAGCTGTTTTTT
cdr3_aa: CASFPGGFTGELFF

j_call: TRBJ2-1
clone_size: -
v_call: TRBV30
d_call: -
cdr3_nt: TGTGCCTGGAGCCCAGGGACAAAGTGGGGCAATGAGCAGTTCTTC
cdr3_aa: CAWSPGTKWGNEQFF

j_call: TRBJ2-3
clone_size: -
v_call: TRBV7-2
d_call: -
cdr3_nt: TGTGCCAGCAGCTTAGGGACAAGCACAGATACGCAGTATTTT
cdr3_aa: CASSLGTSTDTQYF

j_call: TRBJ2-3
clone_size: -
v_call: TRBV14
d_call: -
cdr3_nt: TGTGCCAGCAAGCATCGTGGAGATACGCAGTATTTT
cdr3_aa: CASKHRGDTQYF

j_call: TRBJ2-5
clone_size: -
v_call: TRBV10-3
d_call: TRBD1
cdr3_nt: TGTGCCATCAGTGGGGGACAGACACAAGAGACCCAGTACTTC
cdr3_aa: CAISGGQTQETQYF

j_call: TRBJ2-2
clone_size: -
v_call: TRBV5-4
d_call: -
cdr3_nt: TGTGCCAGCAGCTTCCGTAGAGGTTACACCGGGGAGCTGTTTTTT
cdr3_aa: CASSFRRGYTGELFF

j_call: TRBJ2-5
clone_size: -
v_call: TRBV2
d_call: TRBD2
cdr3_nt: TGTGCCAGCAGGGCCGGACTAGCGGGACAACAAGAGACCCAGTACTTC
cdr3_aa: CASRAGLAGQQETQYF

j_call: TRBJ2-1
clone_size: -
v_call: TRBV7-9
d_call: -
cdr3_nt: TGTGCCAGCAGCTTAGATCTGGCCCCAAGCTCCTACAATGAGCAGTTCTTC
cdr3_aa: CASSLDLAPSSYNEQFF

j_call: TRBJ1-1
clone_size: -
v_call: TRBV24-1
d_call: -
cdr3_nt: TGTGCCACCAGTGACGGGGTGAACACTGAAGCTTTCTTT
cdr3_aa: CATSDGVNTEAFF

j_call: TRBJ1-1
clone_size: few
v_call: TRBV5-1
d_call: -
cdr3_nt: TGCGCCAGCCGGTTGGGAGCTGAAGCTTTCTTT
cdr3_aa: CASRLGAEAFF

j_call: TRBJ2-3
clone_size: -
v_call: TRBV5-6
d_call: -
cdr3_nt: TGTGCCAGCAGCTTGCGGGGCACAGATACGCAGTATTTT
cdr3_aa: CASSLRGTDTQYF

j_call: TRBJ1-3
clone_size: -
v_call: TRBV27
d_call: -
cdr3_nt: TGTGCCAGCAGTGCGACAGTTACGTCTGGAAACACCATATATTTT
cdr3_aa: CASSATVTSGNTIYF

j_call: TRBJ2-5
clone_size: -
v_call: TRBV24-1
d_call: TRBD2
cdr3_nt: TGTGCCACCAGTGGTCCTACTAGCGGGACCGAGACCCAGTACTTC
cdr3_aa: CATSGPTSGTETQYF

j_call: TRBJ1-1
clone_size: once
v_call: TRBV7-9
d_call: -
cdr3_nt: TGTGCCAGCTCCCGGACAACGAACACTGAAGCTTTCTTT
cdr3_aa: CASSRTTNTEAFF

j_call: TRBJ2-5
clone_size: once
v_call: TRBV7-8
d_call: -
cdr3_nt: TGTGCCAGCAGCTATACTCCGGGGTCTCGAGAGACCCAGTACTTC
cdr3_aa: CASSYTPGSRETQYF

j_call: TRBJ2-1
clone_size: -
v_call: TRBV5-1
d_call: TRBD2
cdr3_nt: TGCGCCAGCTTAGAAGGGACCGGGGGGGTAACCTCCTACAATGAGCAGTTCTTC
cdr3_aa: CASLEGTGGVTSYNEQFF

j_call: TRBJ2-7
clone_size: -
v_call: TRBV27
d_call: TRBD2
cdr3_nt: TGTGCCAGCAGTTCACCTAGCGGGGGTAACTACGAGCAGTACTTC
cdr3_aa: CASSSPSGGNYEQYF

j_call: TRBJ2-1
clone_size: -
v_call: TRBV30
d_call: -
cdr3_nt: TGTGCCTGGAGTAGGTGGGACAAGGGTAGCTCCTACAATGAGCAGTTCTTC
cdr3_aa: CAWSRWDKGSSYNEQFF

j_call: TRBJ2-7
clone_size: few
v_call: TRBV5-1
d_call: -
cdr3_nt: TGCGCCAGCAGCTTACGGGTTTCCTACGAGCAGTACTTC
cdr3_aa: CASSLRVSYEQYF

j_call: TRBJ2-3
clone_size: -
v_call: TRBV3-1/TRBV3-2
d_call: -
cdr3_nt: TGTGCCAGCAGCCAAAACCCCAGGGTAGCAGATACGCAGTATTTT
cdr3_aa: CASSQNPRVADTQYF

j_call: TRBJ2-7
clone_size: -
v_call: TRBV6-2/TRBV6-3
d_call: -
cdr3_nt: TGTGCCAGCAGTTACGAGAACTACGAGCAGTACTTC
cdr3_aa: CASSYENYEQYF

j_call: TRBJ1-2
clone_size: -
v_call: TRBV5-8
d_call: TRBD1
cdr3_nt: TGTGCCAGCAGCTTGTATCCGGGGACAGGCAGTGGCTACACCTTC
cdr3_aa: CASSLYPGTGSGYTF